The clone carrying this T cell receptor beta chain was observed a few times. Antigen specificity is unknown. The data derive from a study of blood T cells in healthy people across ages. Broader study findings: Both naive CD4+ cell counts and diversity were greater in long-lived donors than in aged donors.

The CDR3 spans 16 residues. J gave up 0 bases and V 3 bases, and 2 bases lay outside the gene matches. CDR1 MGHDK and CDR2 SYGVNS come from the germline V gene. Sample-barcoded 5' priming and a J-beta primer mix drove a second PCR of about 6 to 12 cycles. The authors tagged each cDNA molecule using a template-switch adaptor with 12 random nucleotides. Using its own MiXCR run on the 5' RACE reads, TCRdb lists one record per CDR3 protein. There are 1.5 million or so distinct CDR3 sequences in the sample; roughly 45% occur only once, and 7.9% lies in the top ten. Sequences were obtained from blood. J is TRBJ2-3 and V is TRBV25-1; TRBD2 agrees at 11 bases. This receptor was identified in a woman between 18 and 30 years old in good health. In nucleotides, the CDR3 is TGTGCCAGCAGTGATACTAGCGGGAGCAGCACAGATACGCAGTATTTT. This encodes CASSDTSGSSTDTQYF.